The 13 T cell receptor beta chains below come from one sample, sequenced in a study of blood T cell repertoires in COVID-19 (dated by TCRdb to 2018 to 2021). The library was obtained by the immunoSEQ multiplex PCR assay. TCRdb mirrors the immuneACCESS table, restricted to in-frame sequences. Some clones are absent from its copies; in checked studies, under half trace to an unresolved V gene, and the reason for the others is unknown. A total of approximately 310,000 clones appear in this sample, around 85% of them only once. The ten largest account for approximately 1.9% of the sample. Source material: PBMCs or T cells enriched from blood (not recorded which). These TCRs come from a young woman who had been exposed to COVID-19.

This clone was picked up one time. This sequence joins TRBV28 and TRBJ1-5; D ambiguous. CDR3 size: 12 residues. V shed 5 bases and J shed 4 bases, with 6 bases lying between them. Per the germline V gene, CDR1 is MDHEN and CDR2 is SYDVKM. CDR3 coding DNA: TGTGCCAGCAGTACGCGGAATCAGCCCCAGCATTTT. Its translation: CASSTRNQPQHF.

This chain uses TRBV7-3 with TRBJ2-2; possible D gene TRBD2, 6 bases. Between the trimmed V and J ends, which lost 5 bases and 2 bases, there was a span of 12 bases. CDR1 is SGHTA and CDR2 is FQGTGA in the germline V gene. The CDR3 spans 15 residues. DNA of the CDR3: TGTGCCAGCAGCCGCCTCGGGGGTAACACCGGGGAGCTGTTTTTT. As protein: CASSRLGGNTGELFF.

J is TRBJ1-1 and V is TRBV28; 7 bases are shared with TRBD1. The CDR3 loop spans 15 amino acids. Germline CDR1 MDHEN, CDR2 SYDVKM. J lost 6 bases, V lost 4 bases, and 11 bases had no gene match. CDR3 amino acids: CASSSIGTAFPEAFF. Here the CDR3 DNA reads TGTGCCAGCAGTTCAATCGGGACAGCTTTCCCTGAAGCTTTCTTT.

The chain recombines TRBV30 with TRBJ2-2; a weak D match, TRBD1 (5 bases). Germline CDR1 and CDR2: GTSNPN and SVGIG (reference sequence). V shed 2 bases and J shed 0 bases, with 10 bases lying between them. There are 15 residues in the CDR3. DNA of the CDR3: TGTGCCTGGAGTAGCACGACAGCGAACACCGGGGAGCTGTTTTTT. Protein product: CAWSSTTANTGELFF.

This clone appeared a few times. The rearrangement uses TRBV5-1 and TRBJ1-3, with a tentative D call TRBD1 (5 bases). Per germline, CDR1 SGHRS and CDR2 YFSETQ. The V gene lost 4 bases and the J gene lost 4 bases, with 15 bases spanning the gap. The CDR3 spans 15 residues. The CDR3 loop is CASSPFGARGNTIYF. In DNA form, the CDR3 reads TGCGCCAGCAGCCCGTTTGGGGCGCGGGGAAACACCATATATTTT. The variable domain in full, with the rest retrieved from reference TRBV5-1 and TRBJ1-3, is KAGVTQTPRYLIKTRGQQVTLSCSPISGHRSVSWYQQTPGQGLQFLFEYFSETQRNKGNFPGRFSGRQFSNSRSEMNVSTLELGDSALYLCASSPFGARGNTIYFGEGSWLTVV.

The chain combines TRBV28 with TRBJ1-1, with a weak D call TRBD1 (5 bases). Germline V gene sequence: CDR1 MDHEN, CDR2 SYDVKM. The CDR3 length is 15 residues. V lost 5 bases and J 0 bases, leaving 13 bases between the germline ends. The CDR3 DNA reads as TGTGCCAGCAGTACCGAAGGGGTAATGAACACTGAAGCTTTCTTT. It translates to CASSTEGVMNTEAFF.

The rearrangement joins TRBV7-9 to TRBJ1-4; D is unclear. The CDR3 has 15 amino acids. Germline assignment: CDR1 SEHNR and CDR2 FQNEAQ (reference sequence). With 2 bases removed from V and 5 bases from J, the gap between germline ends came to 12 bases. In DNA, the CDR3 is TGTGCCAGCAGCTTAACTGCGGGCGTAAATGAAAAACTGTTTTTT. Protein sequence: CASSLTAGVNEKLFF.

The chain recombines TRBV30 with TRBJ2-1; tentatively, D is TRBD1 (6 bases). V was trimmed by 1 base and J by 5 bases, leaving 27 bases between them. The CDR3 has 19 amino acids. The germline V gene encodes CDR1 GTSNPN and CDR2 SVGIG (reference sequence). In nucleotides, the CDR3 is TGTGCCTGGAGTGGTTTTAAGTTCCGGCAGGGGAGTTGGAACAATGAGCAGTTCTTC. Its protein is CAWSGFKFRQGSWNNEQFF.

The genes are TRBV4-2 and TRBJ1-6, with D perhaps matching TRBD1 (5 bases). This CDR3 region has 17 residues. Germline-derived CDR1 and CDR2 are LGHNA and YNFKEQ. V lost 0 bases to trimming and J lost 7 bases, with 16 bases between them. CDR3 bases: TGTGCCAGCAGCCAAGATCGCGGGGGAGTGGGGAATTCACCCCTCCACTTT. Its translation: CASSQDRGGVGNSPLHF.

This chain links TRBV7-2 with TRBJ2-7; perhaps TRBD1 as D (6 bases). This CDR3 region has 15 residues. From germline, CDR1 is SGHTA and CDR2 FQGNSA. The V end lost 4 bases, the J end lost 5 bases, and 18 bases lay between the germline ends. The CDR3: CASSSGNRVLDEQYF. The CDR3 DNA reads TGTGCCAGCAGCTCAGGAAACAGGGTTTTGGACGAGCAGTACTTC.

V gene TRBV9 combines with J gene TRBJ2-1; 7 bases align to TRBD2. Per the germline V gene, CDR1 is SGDLS and CDR2 is YYNGEE. Trimming cost V 4 bases and J 7 bases; bases outside gene matches: 5. The CDR3 is 13 amino acids. This CDR3 is CASSLLASNEQFF. CDR3 nucleotide sequence: TGTGCCAGCAGCTTACTAGCGTCGAATGAGCAGTTCTTC. Full variable domain (rest looked up from reference TRBV9 and TRBJ2-1): DSGVTQTPKHLITATGQRVTLRCSPRSGDLSVYWYQQSLDQGLQFLIQYYNGEERAKGNILERFSAQQFPDLHSELNLSSLELGDSALYFCASSLLASNEQFFGPGTRLTVL.

This clone was counted a single time. The V gene is TRBV5-1, the J gene TRBJ2-5; D possibly corresponds to TRBD1 (6 bases). Germline V gene data show CDR1 as SGHRS and CDR2 as YFSETQ. Trimming removed 7 bases at V and 0 bases at J, with 10 bases between. CDR3 size: 13 residues. Here the CDR3 reads CASGTGYQETQYF. The CDR3 bases are TGCGCCAGCGGAACAGGGTACCAAGAGACCCAGTACTTC.

In this sample, this clone turned up a few times. This chain uses TRBV29-1 with TRBJ2-4; D is undetermined. Germline V lookup: CDR1 SQVTM, CDR2 ANQGSEA. The CDR3 is 12 residues long. Trimming shortened V by 2 bases and J by 0 bases, and 2 bases separated the two germline ends. CDR3 in DNA: TGCAGCGTTGAACTAGCCAAAAACATTCAGTACTTC. It is translated as CSVELAKNIQYF.